The 13 T cell receptor beta chains given below trace back to one sample, sequenced in a study of response to subunit inactivated influenza vaccine. MiXCR was run by TCRdb on the RT-PCR reads, yielding one entry per CDR3 protein. This table holds around 760,000 distinct CDR3 sequences, about 14% found once. Sequencing used PBMCs from blood, obtained 14 to 15 days before vaccination. Every receptor here comes from a man in his fifties who received an inactivated influenza vaccine.

The rearrangement joins TRBV24-1 to TRBJ2-5; D is uncertain. Per the germline V gene, CDR1 is KGHDR and CDR2 is SFDVKD. The CDR3 has 13 amino acids. V lost 4 bases, J lost 2 bases, and 7 bases lay in between. CDR3: CATSEGIQETQYF. The CDR3 DNA reads TGTGCCACCAGTGAGGGGATACAAGAGACCCAGTACTTC.

The CDR3: CSARDRRNTGELFF. Written as DNA, the CDR3 is TGCAGCGCGCGGGACAGAAGGAACACCGGGGAGCTGTTTTTT. V usage is TRBV29-1 and J usage is TRBJ2-2, with D possibly being TRBD1 (7 bases). CDR3 length: 14 amino acids. With 7 bases removed from V and 1 base from J, the gap between germline ends came to 13 bases. Germline lookup yields CDR1 SQVTM and CDR2 ANQGSEA.

This clonotype was observed a handful of times. This chain joins TRBV7-4 and TRBJ2-7; TRBD2 agrees at 8 bases. The length of the CDR3 is 17 residues. The trim removed 3 bases at V and 0 bases at J, leaving 10 bases unmatched. Looked up from germline, CDR1 is SGHVT and CDR2 is SQSDAQ. CDR3 protein: CASSFPNSGISSYEQYF. DNA for the CDR3: TGTGCCAGCAGCTTCCCCAATAGCGGGATTAGCTCCTACGAGCAGTACTTC.

This clonotype was picked up a small number of times. This chain connects TRBV15 to TRBJ2-5; 8 nucleotides align to TRBD2. The CDR3 spans 13 residues. V lost 8 bases, J lost 1 base, and 3 bases stayed unmatched. Germline loops: CDR1 LNHNV, CDR2 YYDKDF (reference sequence). The CDR3 here is CATARGGQETQYF. In DNA form, the CDR3 reads TGTGCCACCGCACGGGGGGGCCAAGAGACCCAGTACTTC.

This clonotype was seen a few times. The chain carries TRBV18 and TRBJ1-1, with D hard to call. The ends were cut back, 0 bases at V and 1 base at J, with 9 bases in the middle. CDR3 length: 15 residues. CDR1 and CDR2 (germline): KGHSH, LQKENI. CDR3 sequence (DNA): TGTGCCAGCTCACCACCAATGGGCCAGAACACTGAAGCTTTCTTT. Amino acids: CASSPPMGQNTEAFF. Full variable domain (remainder filled in from reference TRBV18 and TRBJ1-1): NAGVMQNPRHLVRRRGQEARLRCSPMKGHSHVYWYRQLPEEGLKFMVYLQKENIIDESGMPKERFSAEFPKEGPSILRIQQVVRGDSAAYFCASSPPMGQNTEAFFGQGTRLTVV.

This chain links TRBV7-9 with TRBJ2-2, with D unresolved. Germline CDR1 SEHNR, CDR2 FQNEAQ (reference sequence). This CDR3 comprises 16 residues. Trimming removed 5 bases from V and 1 base from J, with 14 bases in between. The CDR3 spells CASSIVGKQNTGELFF. The CDR3 DNA reads TGTGCCAGCAGCATTGTTGGTAAACAGAACACCGGGGAGCTGTTTTTT.

The chain joins TRBV27 to TRBJ2-1; TRBD2 might be the D (5 bases). Germline CDR1 and CDR2: MNHEY and SMNVEV (reference sequence). CDR3 size: 16 residues. V was cut by 0 bases and J by 5 bases, with 14 bases left in between. The CDR3, as DNA: TGTGCCAGCAGTTTATCGGCCGGGGATTGGCACAATGAGCAGTTCTTC. This encodes CASSLSAGDWHNEQFF.

The table lists this clonotype with many counts. V usage is TRBV6-2 or TRBV6-3 and J usage is TRBJ1-5; D call uncertain. V lost 5 bases to trimming and J lost 2 bases, with 10 bases between them. The germline gives CDR1 MNHEY, CDR2 SVGEGT. The CDR3 length is 14 residues. Here the CDR3 reads CASSQNLGNQPQHF. CDR3 nucleotide sequence: TGTGCCAGCAGTCAAAATTTGGGCAATCAGCCCCAGCATTTT.

CDR3 amino acids: CASSLAGLTQETQYF. Written as DNA, the CDR3 is TGTGCCAGCAGTTTAGCGGGACTGACACAAGAGACCCAGTACTTC. The V call is TRBV12-3 or TRBV12-4, the J call TRBJ2-5, with a tentative D call TRBD2 (6 bases). Trimming took 0 bases from V and 2 from J, leaving 10 bases between them. CDR3 length: 15 residues.

The chain is built from TRBV5-6 and TRBJ2-7, with D maybe TRBD2 (5 bases). CDR1 and CDR2 from the germline V gene are SGHDT and YYEEEE. This CDR3 has 15 residues. The V end was cut by 0 bases, the J end by 2 bases, with 12 bases between. CDR3: CASSLGGASTYEQYF. The CDR3 coding sequence is TGTGCCAGCAGCTTGGGGGGAGCCTCCACCTACGAGCAGTACTTC. Drawing the rest from reference TRBV5-6 and TRBJ2-7, the complete variable domain is DAGVTQSPTHLIKTRGQQVTLRCSPKSGHDTVSWYQQALGQGPQFIFQYYEEEERQRGNFPDRFSGHQFPNYSSELNVNALLLGDSALYLCASSLGGASTYEQYFGPGTRLTVT.

The CDR3 nucleotides are TGTGCCAGCAGCCCATCACGACAGGGGGTAGTCGAGCAGTACTTC. It codes for CASSPSRQGVVEQYF. The chain combines TRBV16 with TRBJ2-7, with 9 bases identical to TRBD1. CDR1 is KGHSY and CDR2 is FQNENV in the germline V gene. The V and J ends lost 4 bases and 6 bases, in that order; junction bases with no gene match: 10. This CDR3 is 15 amino acids long.

The chain recombines TRBV13 with TRBJ2-1; 7 bases match TRBD1. CDR3 length: 15 amino acids. Germline assignment: CDR1 PRHDT and CDR2 FYEKMQ (reference sequence). Trimming cost V 5 bases and J 3 bases; bases outside gene matches: 7. The CDR3 DNA reads TGTGCCAGCAGCGCAAACCGGGACAGCTACAATGAGCAGTTCTTC. Encoded protein: CASSANRDSYNEQFF.

This sequence joins TRBV6-2 or TRBV6-3 and TRBJ2-1; 10 positions agree with TRBD2. The germline V gene encodes CDR1 MNHEY and CDR2 SVGEGT. CDR3 length: 15 residues. The V gene end was trimmed by 7 bases and the J gene end by 0 bases; junction bases not matched to a gene: 3. The CDR3 DNA follows: TGTGCCAGCACTCGACTAGCGGGCTCCTACAATGAGCAGTTCTTC. Translation: CASTRLAGSYNEQFF.